Sequencing of this TCR beta chain was carried out in a study of a mutant IDH1 vaccine in newly diagnosed glioma. This CDR3 region has 17 residues. The junction had 6 bases not matched to a gene; V was cut back by 1 base and J by 2 bases. Germline values: CDR1 SGHRS, CDR2 YFSETQ. The repertoire was sequenced with immunoSEQ multiplex PCR; TCRdb's copy has only in-frame clones and lacks some. The sample lists roughly 60,000 clones, 80% occurring once. Of note for this clone: Its antigen is undetermined.

Time point in this sample: week 23, last vaccination. Mutant IDH1 20-mer peptide, at 300 ug, made up each vaccine dose, with topical imiquimod. The input for sequencing was PBMCs, taken from a glioma patient whose treatment included an IDH1 peptide vaccine. The clonotype originates from a man aged 35-49 years with glioma. The gene calls are TRBV5-1 and TRBJ2-5; 12 nucleotides agree with TRBD2. The CDR3 sequence is CASSLSPSGGGQETQYF. The CDR3 coding sequence is TGCGCCAGCAGCTTGTCACCTAGCGGGGGGGGACAAGAGACCCAGTACTTC. The entire variable domain, with the rest obtained from reference TRBV5-1 and TRBJ2-5, is as follows: KAGVTQTPRYLIKTRGQQVTLSCSPISGHRSVSWYQQTPGQGLQFLFEYFSETQRNKGNFPGRFSGRQFSNSRSEMNVSTLELGDSALYLCASSLSPSGGGQETQYFGPGTRLLVL.